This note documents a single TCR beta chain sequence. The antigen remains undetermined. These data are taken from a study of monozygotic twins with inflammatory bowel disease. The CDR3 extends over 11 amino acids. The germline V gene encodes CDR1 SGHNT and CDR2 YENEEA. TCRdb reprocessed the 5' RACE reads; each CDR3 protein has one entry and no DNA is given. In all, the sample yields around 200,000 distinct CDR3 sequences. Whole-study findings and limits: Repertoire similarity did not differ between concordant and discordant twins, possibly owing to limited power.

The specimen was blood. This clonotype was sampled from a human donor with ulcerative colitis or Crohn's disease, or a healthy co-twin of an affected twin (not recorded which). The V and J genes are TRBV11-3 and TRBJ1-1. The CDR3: CASNKRTEAFF. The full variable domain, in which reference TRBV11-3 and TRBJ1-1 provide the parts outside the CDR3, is EAGVVQSPRYKIIEKKQPVAFWCNPISGHNTLYWYLQNLGQGPELLIRYENEEAVDDSQLPKDRFSAERLKGVDSTLKIQPAELGDSAVYLCASNKRTEAFFGQGTRLTVV.